A selection of T cell receptor beta chains follows, all from one sample in a study of T cell responses to AZD1222 COVID-19 vaccine. Clones were read by immunoSEQ multiplex PCR, and TCRdb kept only the in-frame ones, dropping some. The repertoire holds 130,000 or so clones, about 93% seen once, with approximately 5.4% in the top ten. Sequenced material: peripheral blood, taken on day 0 of AZD1222 vaccination. These TCRs come from an adult in good health. Each CDR3 is given with its conserved first and last residue. Fields, in order: V gene, J gene, clone size, D gene, CDR3 protein, CDR3 DNA. The D gene is left open where the match is weak. Where a row states a size, it is once, few, many or the class of an expanded clone; other rows omit it.

TRBV24-1	TRBJ2-2	NA	TRBD1	CATSDTGVTGELFF	TGTGCCACCAGTGATACAGGGGTTACCGGGGAGCTGTTTTTT
TRBV2	TRBJ2-3	NA	NA	CASSRGILTDTQYF	TGTGCCAGCAGTCGGGGGATACTCACAGATACGCAGTATTTT
TRBV24-1	TRBJ1-4	NA	TRBD1	CATGTDHNEKLFF	TGTGCCACCGGGACAGACCATAATGAAAAACTGTTTTTT
TRBV5-1	TRBJ1-2	NA	TRBD1	CASSPDVGQGAINYGYTF	TGCGCCAGCAGCCCCGATGTAGGACAGGGGGCTATAAACTATGGCTACACCTTC
TRBV15	TRBJ1-5	NA	TRBD1	CATSRDRGQPQHF	TGTGCCACCAGCAGGGACAGGGGGCAGCCCCAGCATTTT
TRBV10-3	TRBJ1-3	NA	NA	CAISEDRSSGNTIYF	TGTGCCATCAGTGAGGACAGGAGCTCTGGAAACACCATATATTTT
TRBV27	TRBJ1-2	NA	TRBD1	CASSSSSGGGYGYTF	TGTGCCAGCAGTTCTTCATCAGGGGGCGGGTATGGCTACACCTTC
TRBV12-5	TRBJ2-5	NA	NA	CASGFSGLESETQYF	TGTGCTAGTGGTTTTTCAGGGTTAGAGTCGGAGACCCAGTACTTC
TRBV5-1	TRBJ2-7	NA	TRBD1	CASSVGTGGGVYEQYF	TGCGCCAGCAGCGTCGGGACAGGGGGAGGCGTCTACGAGCAGTACTTC
TRBV6-5	TRBJ2-7	NA	NA	CASNLGYEQYF	TGTGCCAGCAATCTAGGCTACGAGCAGTACTTC
TRBV19	TRBJ1-5	once	NA	CASSTDAGGNQPQHF	TGTGCCAGTAGTACCGACGCGGGGGGAAATCAGCCCCAGCATTTT
TRBV28	TRBJ2-5	NA	TRBD2	CASSQRGSGGAKYF	TGTGCCAGCAGCCAACGAGGTAGCGGGGGGGCGAAGTACTTC
TRBV19	TRBJ1-1	NA	NA	CASSSGSGVTEAFF	TGTGCCAGTAGTAGTGGGTCAGGGGTGACTGAAGCTTTCTTT
TRBV5-4	TRBJ2-6	NA	NA	CASSLDLSGANVLTF	TGTGCCAGCAGCTTGGATCTCTCTGGGGCCAACGTCCTGACTTTC
TRBV6-5	TRBJ1-2	NA	NA	CASSYDDRQANYGYTF	TGTGCCAGCAGTTACGACGACAGGCAAGCTAACTATGGCTACACCTTC
TRBV11-3	TRBJ2-2	NA	NA	CASSLGGTNTGELFF	TGTGCCAGCAGCTTAGGAGGGACGAACACCGGGGAGCTGTTTTTT
TRBV4-3	TRBJ1-1	NA	NA	CASSQGLQAVRDTEAFF	TGCGCCAGCAGCCAAGGTCTTCAGGCCGTCAGGGACACTGAAGCTTTCTTT
TRBV6-6	TRBJ1-4	NA	NA	CASSSDILSEKLFF	TGTGCCAGCAGCTCGGACATCTTAAGTGAAAAACTGTTTTTT
TRBV19	TRBJ1-4	NA	NA	CASSKGSTEGEKLFF	TGTGCCAGTAGTAAAGGGTCGACAGAGGGGGAAAAACTGTTTTTT
TRBV5-5	TRBJ2-7	NA	NA	CASSFARSSGYEQYF	TGTGCCAGCAGCTTTGCACGAAGTTCCGGGTACGAGCAGTACTTC
TRBV6-1	TRBJ1-5	NA	TRBD1	CASSEGVTGVKPLNQPQHF	TGTGCCAGCAGTGAGGGGGTGACAGGGGTGAAACCCCTCAATCAGCCCCAGCATTTT
TRBV5-1	TRBJ2-1	NA	NA	CASSQIPDSSYNEQFF	TGCGCCAGCAGCCAGATCCCGGACAGCTCCTACAATGAGCAGTTCTTC
TRBV30	TRBJ1-1	NA	TRBD1	CAWTTGTANEAFF	TGTGCCTGGACGACCGGGACAGCTAATGAAGCTTTCTTT
TRBV14	TRBJ1-1	once	NA	CASSQGAGLAFF	TGTGCCAGCAGCCAAGGGGCAGGGTTAGCTTTCTTT
TRBV30	TRBJ2-7	NA	NA	CAWSVRDSEQYF	TGTGCCTGGAGTGTACGAGATAGCGAGCAGTACTTC
TRBV3-1/TRBV3-2	TRBJ2-3	NA	TRBD2	CASSQTRGGGTDTQYF	TGTGCCAGCAGCCAGACACGGGGGGGCGGCACAGATACGCAGTATTTT
TRBV3-1/TRBV3-2	TRBJ1-3	NA	NA	CASSRGLGARQNTIYF	TGTGCCAGCAGCCGGGGGTTAGGGGCACGCCAGAACACCATATATTTT
TRBV2	TRBJ1-2	NA	NA	CASRRDGPLNYGYTF	TGTGCCAGCAGACGCGACGGACCCCTTAACTATGGCTACACCTTC
TRBV5-4	TRBJ1-2	NA	TRBD1	CASSPRTGEDGYTF	TGTGCCAGCAGCCCAAGGACAGGGGAAGATGGCTACACCTTC
TRBV3-1/TRBV3-2	TRBJ1-1	NA	NA	CASSPEGGGNTEAFF	TGTGCCAGCAGCCCCGAAGGAGGTGGGAACACTGAAGCTTTCTTT
TRBV27	TRBJ2-4	NA	TRBD1	CASSSTGVAKNIQYF	TGTGCCAGCAGTTCGACAGGGGTGGCCAAAAACATTCAGTACTTC
TRBV25-1	TRBJ2-2	NA	NA	CASRWDGITGELFF	TGTGCCAGCCGTTGGGACGGTATCACCGGGGAGCTGTTTTTT
TRBV27	TRBJ2-1	NA	TRBD2	CASSLSRSGSRDNEQFF	TGTGCCAGCAGTTTATCGAGAAGCGGGAGTAGGGACAATGAGCAGTTCTTC
TRBV21-1	TRBJ2-7	NA	NA	CAKDRGIYEQYF	TGTGCCAAAGACAGGGGAATCTACGAGCAGTACTTC
TRBV28	TRBJ1-2	NA	NA	CASRTEEGYGYTF	TGTGCCAGCAGGACAGAGGAAGGTTATGGCTACACCTTC
TRBV7-9	TRBJ1-3	few	NA	CASSLAGLISGNTIYF	TGTGCCAGCAGCTTAGCAGGCCTGATCTCTGGAAACACCATATATTTT
TRBV30	TRBJ2-7	NA	NA	CAWSSSGREYEQYF	TGTGCCTGGAGTTCCTCGGGACGGGAATACGAGCAGTACTTC
TRBV9	TRBJ2-7	NA	NA	CASSVGPSSYEQYF	TGTGCCAGCAGCGTAGGCCCTAGCTCCTACGAGCAGTACTTC
TRBV7-9	TRBJ1-3	NA	NA	CASRPDGPSGNTIYF	TGTGCCAGCAGGCCTGACGGGCCCTCTGGAAACACCATATATTTT
TRBV6-2/TRBV6-3	TRBJ1-5	NA	NA	CASSYSSRVPQHF	TGTGCCAGCAGTTACTCGAGCCGAGTGCCCCAGCATTTT
TRBV28	TRBJ1-4	once	TRBD1	CASTSSGTGNEKLFF	TGTGCCAGCACGTCTTCCGGGACAGGGAATGAAAAACTGTTTTTT
TRBV19	TRBJ1-1	NA	NA	CASSATLLNTEAFF	TGTGCCAGTAGTGCTACATTGCTGAACACTGAAGCTTTCTTT
TRBV5-1	TRBJ2-5	NA	NA	CASSPQTGQETQYF	TGCGCCAGCAGCCCCCAGACAGGACAAGAGACCCAGTACTTC
TRBV2	TRBJ1-2	NA	NA	CASSEDRIGYTF	TGTGCCAGCAGTGAGGACCGCATTGGCTACACCTTC
TRBV5-4	TRBJ2-7	NA	TRBD1	CASSLLGTGDYEQYF	TGTGCCAGCAGCTTGTTGGGGACAGGTGACTACGAGCAGTACTTC
TRBV28	TRBJ2-1	NA	TRBD1	CASRADRDPFSYNEQFF	TGTGCCAGCAGAGCTGACAGGGACCCATTCTCCTACAATGAGCAGTTCTTC
TRBV5-6	TRBJ1-4	NA	NA	CASSLVSTNEKLFF	TGTGCCAGCAGCTTGGTTTCAACTAATGAAAAACTGTTTTTT
TRBV7-2	TRBJ1-4	NA	TRBD1	CASSTGQGTNEKLFF	TGTGCCAGCAGCACCGGACAGGGAACTAATGAAAAACTGTTTTTT